The rows below give T cell receptor beta chains drawn from one sample of a study of T cell repertoires in cytomegalovirus infection. TCRdb re-called the reads with MiXCR, one entry per CDR3 protein. The data show about 230,000 distinct CDR3 sequences, 22% seen once. The sequenced sample consisted of CD8+ T cells from PBMCs. The receptors stem from a human donor in good health (CMV status not recorded). Some clones in this sample may be carry-over from other donors' samples. The CDR3 runs from the conserved cysteine through the conserved F or W. The D gene is left open where the match is weak. Some rows have no size entry. The others give once, few or many, or a class for an expanded clone.

j_call d_call clone_size v_call cdr3_aa cdr3_nt
TRBJ1-5 TRBD1 few TRBV12-3/TRBV12-4 CASSPGTGLYSNQPQHF TGTGCCAGCAGTCCCGGGACAGGGTTATATAGCAATCAGCCCCAGCATTTT
TRBJ1-1 . many TRBV7-2 CASSPWTEAEAFF TGTGCCAGCAGCCCATGGACCGAAGCTGAAGCTTTCTTT
TRBJ2-5 TRBD2 many TRBV7-2 CASSQRLAGGPQYF TGTGCCAGCAGCCAGCGACTAGCGGGGGGGCCCCAGTACTTC
TRBJ1-1 . few TRBV7-6 CASRLLNTEAFF TGTGCCAGCCGGCTGCTGAACACTGAAGCTTTCTTT
TRBJ2-5 . . TRBV7-4 CASSLVNSQETQYF TGTGCCAGCAGCTTAGTTAACAGCCAAGAGACCCAGTACTTC
TRBJ2-7 . . TRBV12-3/TRBV12-4 CASTLSGSSYEQYF TGTGCCAGCACCCTTAGTGGAAGCTCCTACGAGCAGTACTTC
TRBJ2-6 . . TRBV10-2 CASSDTGPGANVLTF TGCGCCAGCAGTGATACAGGGCCCGGGGCCAACGTCCTGACTTTC
TRBJ1-1 TRBD1 . TRBV6-6 CASSWGQGNEPEAFF TGTGCCAGCAGTTGGGGACAGGGGAATGAGCCTGAAGCTTTCTTT
TRBJ2-1 . . TRBV6-5 CASSVGSSYNEQFF TGTGCCAGCAGCGTAGGAAGCTCCTACAATGAGCAGTTCTTC
TRBJ1-3 . . TRBV9 CASGVGGAANSGNTIYF TGTGCCAGCGGCGTGGGGGGAGCCGCCAACTCTGGAAACACCATATATTTT
TRBJ2-1 . . TRBV15 CATSGTPNPRANEQFF TGTGCCACCAGCGGGACACCTAACCCCCGGGCGAATGAGCAGTTCTTC
TRBJ2-5 . . TRBV2 CASHNTPRDPQETQYF TGTGCCAGCCATAATACCCCCAGGGATCCCCAAGAGACCCAGTACTTC
TRBJ2-2 . . TRBV29-1 CSVEDRSGNTGELFF TGCAGCGTTGAAGATAGGAGTGGCAACACCGGGGAGCTGTTTTTT
TRBJ2-6 . . TRBV5-5 CASSGGETGANVLTF TGTGCCAGCAGCGGAGGGGAAACCGGGGCCAACGTCCTGACTTTC
TRBJ2-4 . . TRBV6-5 CASSGDRVIQYF TGTGCCAGCAGTGGTGACCGGGTCATTCAGTACTTC